The 8 T cell receptor beta chains presented below share a single source sample, sequenced in a study of regulatory dendritic cells for organ transplantation. CFSE-labeled sorted T cells met regulatory or mature dendritic cells for 5 to 6 days. Their specific antigens are unknown. TCRdb keeps only in-frame clones here, not all; method: immunoSEQ multiplex PCR. This sample has roughly 11,000 clones, with approximately 89% found just once. Sequencing was performed on naive CD8+ T cells from blood cultured with dendritic cells. Described subset: CD45RA+ naive T cells. All receptors come from a human donor in good health.

This sequence joins TRBV28 and TRBJ2-7; possible D gene TRBD1, 6 bases. Germline loops: CDR1 MDHEN, CDR2 SYDVKM. The CDR3 sequence is 16 residues long. Trimming cost V 4 bases and J 0 bases, with 16 bases left between them. CDR3 residues: CASSYHRDTTSYEQYF. CDR3 nucleotide sequence: TGTGCCAGCAGTTACCACCGGGACACGACCTCCTACGAGCAGTACTTC.

The chain uses TRBV6-5 and TRBJ2-7; a possible D gene is TRBD2 (6 bases). V lost 0 bases and J lost 0, with 12 bases in between. CDR3 length equals 16 residues. Germline V gives CDR1 MNHEY, CDR2 SVGAGI. The DNA for the CDR3 is TGTGCCAGCAGTTACTCTGAGGGACTGAGCTCCTACGAGCAGTACTTC. It codes for CASSYSEGLSSYEQYF.

The chain couples TRBV27 to TRBJ2-5; D unresolved. Germline assignment: CDR1 MNHEY and CDR2 SMNVEV (reference sequence). The CDR3 covers 14 residues. V lost 2 bases and J lost 2, with 9 bases in between. This CDR3 reads CASSLASDQETQYF. In DNA form, the CDR3 reads TGTGCCAGCAGTTTAGCAAGCGATCAAGAGACCCAGTACTTC.

The chain links TRBV4-2 to TRBJ1-4; D is undetermined. In germline, CDR1 is LGHNA, CDR2 YNFKEQ. V dropped 4 bases and J dropped 10 bases, with 7 bases sitting between them. The CDR3 has 11 residues. CDR3: CASSLGRKLFF. In DNA form, the CDR3 reads TGTGCCAGCAGCCTGGGGAGAAAACTGTTTTTT.

The chain joins TRBV11-1 to TRBJ2-7; D not resolved. CDR1 is SGHAT and CDR2 is FQDESV in the germline V gene (reference sequence). CDR3 size: 15 residues. Deletions cut 2 bases from V and 3 bases from J, with 14 bases between. CDR3 nucleotides: TGTGCCAGCAGCTTAAGTCGTATGGTCATCTACGAGCAGTACTTC. Translated, it gives CASSLSRMVIYEQYF.

This clone was observed once. V is TRBV13 and J is TRBJ2-5; tentative D call: TRBD2 (6 bases). Trimming cost V 6 bases and J 2 bases, with 16 bases left between them. CDR3 length: 15 amino acids. Germline CDR1 reads PRHDT; CDR2 reads FYEKMQ (reference sequence). The CDR3 bases are TGTGCCAGCAGGCCTGGAGGGGATTCGCAAGAGACCCAGTACTTC. It translates to CASRPGGDSQETQYF.

The sample holds a few counts of this clone. The V gene is TRBV13, the J gene TRBJ1-5, with D possibly being TRBD1 (5 bases). This CDR3 is built from 14 residues. CDR1 and CDR2 from the germline V gene are PRHDT and FYEKMQ (reference sequence). The V gene lost 6 bases and the J gene lost 3 bases, with 12 bases spanning the gap. The CDR3 spells CASSFRGLNQPQHF. DNA of the CDR3: TGTGCCAGCAGTTTTAGGGGACTCAATCAGCCCCAGCATTTT.

V gene TRBV6-5 combines with J gene TRBJ1-1; no definite D call. Germline CDR1 reads MNHEY; CDR2 reads SVGAGI. V lost 4 bases and J 5 bases, leaving 5 bases between the germline ends. The CDR3 is 11 residues long. CDR3 sequence reads: CASSFGTEAFF. The CDR3 DNA reads TGTGCCAGCAGTTTCGGAACTGAAGCTTTCTTT.